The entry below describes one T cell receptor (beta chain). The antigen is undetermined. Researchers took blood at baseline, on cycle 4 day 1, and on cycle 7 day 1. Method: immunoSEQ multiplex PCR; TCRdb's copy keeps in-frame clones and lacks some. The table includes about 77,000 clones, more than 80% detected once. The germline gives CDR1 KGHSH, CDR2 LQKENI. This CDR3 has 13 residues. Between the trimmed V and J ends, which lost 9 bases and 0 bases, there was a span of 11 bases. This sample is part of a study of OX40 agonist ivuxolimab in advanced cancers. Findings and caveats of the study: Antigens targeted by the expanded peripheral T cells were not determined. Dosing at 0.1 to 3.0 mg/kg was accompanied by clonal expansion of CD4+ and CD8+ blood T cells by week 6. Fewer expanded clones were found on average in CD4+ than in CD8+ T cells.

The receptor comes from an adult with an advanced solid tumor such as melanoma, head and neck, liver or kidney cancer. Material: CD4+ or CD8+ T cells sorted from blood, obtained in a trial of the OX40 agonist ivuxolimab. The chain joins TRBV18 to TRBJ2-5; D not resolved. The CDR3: CASSSIHQETQYF. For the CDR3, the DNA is TGTGCCAGTTCTTCTATTCACCAAGAGACCCAGTACTTC.